Listed here are 20 T cell receptor beta chains from one sample, sequenced in a study of T cells in Graves' hyperthyroidism and ophthalmopathy. Amplification targeted TCR beta CDR3 regions from RNA transcripts. First-round RT-PCR targeting the TCR CDR3 was performed with the HTBI primer set. TCRdb itself ran the multiplex PCR reads through MiXCR, one entry per CDR3 protein. The sample lists around 480,000 distinct CDR3 sequences, under 15% occurring once. Sequenced input: blood. Source of these receptors: a woman under 30 with Graves' hyperthyroidism.

This clonotype came up a few times. The rearrangement links TRBV6-1 to TRBJ2-2; 8 bases align to TRBD2. CDR3 length equals 18 residues. CDR1 is MNHNS, CDR2 SASEGT, per germline. The junction had 16 bases not matched to a gene; V was cut back by 10 bases and J by 0 bases. CDR3 protein: CATLREGIAGPNTGELFF. The CDR3 region has the DNA TGTGCCACCCTGAGGGAGGGCATAGCGGGACCGAACACCGGGGAGCTGTTTTTT.

This clonotype was picked up many times. The chain links TRBV12-3 or TRBV12-4 to TRBJ1-4; D remains ambiguous. The CDR3 spans 13 residues. V was pared by 6 bases and J by 4 bases, with 9 bases between. Here the CDR3 DNA reads TGTGCCAGCAGCGGCGGATTTAATGAAAAACTGTTTTTT. It is translated as CASSGGFNEKLFF.

The chain couples TRBV29-1 to TRBJ1-2; D might be TRBD1 (5 bases). V gave up 3 bases and J gave up 6 bases, with 11 bases separating them. CDR3 length: 12 amino acids. CDR1 is SQVTM, CDR2 ANQGSEA, per germline. In nucleotides, the CDR3 is TGCAGCGTTGACAGACAGCGAGATGGCTACACCTTC. Translation: CSVDRQRDGYTF.

The chain employs TRBV3-1 and TRBJ2-5, with 10 positions matching TRBD2. V was clipped by 3 bases and J by 0 bases; unmatched bases: 7. The CDR3 extends over 17 amino acids. CDR1 is LGHDT, CDR2 YNNKEL, per germline (reference sequence). The CDR3: CASSHLTGTSDQETQYF. The CDR3 DNA is TGTGCCAGCAGCCACCTAACCGGGACTAGCGACCAAGAGACCCAGTACTTC.

Turning to this clonotype: A read error may explain this, as a much larger clone is one base away. The chain couples TRBV11-3 to TRBJ2-2, with unresolved D. The CDR3 extends over 16 amino acids. Germline-derived CDR1 and CDR2 are SGHNT and YENEEA. The germline V and J ends were trimmed by 5 bases and 3 bases, with 16 bases remaining between them. The CDR3 bases are TGTGCCAGCAGCCGGATAGCTCCTACGGACACCGGGGAGCTGTTTTTT. Amino acids: CASSRIAPTDTGELFF.

The table lists this clonotype with many counts. The chain is built from TRBV5-5 and TRBJ2-7, with D uncertain. The CDR3 is 14 residues long. V lost 8 bases and J lost 3, with 18 bases in between. The V gene's germline CDR1 is SGHKS and CDR2 YYEKEE (reference sequence). CDR3 residues: CASYPPQGGYEQYF. In nucleotides, the CDR3 is TGTGCCAGTTACCCGCCTCAAGGTGGCTACGAGCAGTACTTC.

In its sample, this clonotype was seen many times. The CDR3 spells CSARDSGSGSHTDTQYF. As DNA, the CDR3 is TGCAGTGCTAGGGATAGCGGGAGTGGATCCCACACAGATACGCAGTATTTT. The chain has TRBV20-1 and TRBJ2-3, with TRBD2 matching over 9 bases. The CDR3 has 17 residues. Germline loops: CDR1 DFQATT, CDR2 SNEGSKA (reference sequence). V gave up 3 bases and J gave up 2 bases; unmatched junction bases: 12.

There are many counts of this clonotype. The chain has TRBV6-1 and TRBJ2-6, with unresolved D. Trimming stripped 8 bases from V and 0 bases from J, with 8 bases between. The CDR3 spans 14 residues. Germline lookup yields CDR1 MNHNS and CDR2 SASEGT. The CDR3, as DNA: TGTGCCAGCTCCCCAGGCTCTGGGGCCAACGTCCTGACTTTC. Translation: CASSPGSGANVLTF.

The table lists this clonotype with a few counts. The chain uses TRBV12-3 or TRBV12-4 and TRBJ2-1; D is ambiguous. This CDR3 region has 10 residues. Between the trimmed V and J ends, which lost 3 bases and 10 bases, there was a span of 4 bases. This CDR3 is CASSLIEQFF. CDR3 DNA sequence: TGTGCCAGCAGTTTGATAGAGCAGTTCTTC.

There are many counts of this clonotype. This chain connects TRBV12-3 or TRBV12-4 to TRBJ1-3; D remains unclear. The CDR3 contains 15 residues. V was shortened by 4 bases and J by 0 bases, with 10 bases between the two germline ends. The CDR3 spells CASSWSQSSGNTIYF. Written as DNA, the CDR3 is TGTGCCAGCAGTTGGAGCCAGAGCTCTGGAAACACCATATATTTT.

As concerns this clonotype: With a much larger clone just one base away, this may be a read error. The chain couples TRBV3-1 to TRBJ2-3; D could derive from TRBD1 or TRBD2 (5 bases each). Germline V gene lookup returns CDR1 LGHDT and CDR2 YNNKEL (reference sequence). The CDR3 contains 14 residues. The CDR3 loop reads CACSWWGSTDTQYF. CDR3 in DNA: TGTGCCTGCAGCTGGTGGGGGAGCACAGATACGCAGTATTTT.

The chain employs TRBV2 and TRBJ2-5, with 15 bases that match TRBD2. This CDR3 region has 17 residues. The V and J ends lost 7 bases and 4 bases, in that order; junction bases with no gene match: 10. Per the germline V gene, CDR1 is SNHLY and CDR2 is FYNNEI. CDR3 DNA: TGTGCCAGCAATGCACTCGGACTAGCGGGAGGGAGAGAGACCCAGTACTTC. It specifies CASNALGLAGGRETQYF.

The rearrangement uses TRBV19 and TRBJ2-2; 8 nucleotides line up with TRBD1. The ends lost 0 bases at V and 4 bases at J; junction bases unmatched: 10. This CDR3 is built from 18 residues. Germline CDR1 is LNHDA and CDR2 is SQIVND (reference sequence). CDR3 loop: CASSIDPGQGAGTGELFF. CDR3 bases: TGTGCCAGTAGTATAGATCCTGGGCAGGGGGCGGGCACCGGGGAGCTGTTTTTT.

This clonotype has ten or more counts. The chain uses TRBV11-2 and TRBJ2-1, with 9 bases aligning to TRBD2. Germline lookup yields CDR1 SGHAT and CDR2 FQNNGV. This CDR3 has 16 amino acids. With V trimmed by 0 bases and J by 4 bases, 4 bases remained unmatched. The CDR3 reads CASSLDGAGGYNEQFF. The CDR3, as DNA: TGTGCCAGCAGCTTAGACGGAGCGGGAGGTTACAATGAGCAGTTCTTC.

This chain uses TRBV12-3 or TRBV12-4 with TRBJ2-7, with D maybe TRBD1 (6 bases). V was cut by 6 bases and J by 0 bases, with 15 bases left in between. This CDR3 contains 15 residues. The DNA of the CDR3 is TGTGCCAGCAGCCCCGTAGGACAGAGCTCCTACGAGCAGTACGTC. Translating gives CASSPVGQSSYEQYV.

The chain recombines TRBV9 with TRBJ1-2; D is possibly TRBD1 (5 bases). Germline V gene sequence: CDR1 SGDLS, CDR2 YYNGEE. The ends were cut back, 3 bases at V and 4 bases at J, with 16 bases in the middle. The CDR3 sequence is 15 residues long. This CDR3 reads CASSAGAGRGYGYTF. CDR3 sequence (DNA): TGTGCCAGCAGCGCCGGGGCCGGGAGAGGCTATGGCTACACCTTC.

V is TRBV20-1 and J is TRBJ1-1, with TRBD1 identical over 7 bases. CDR1 and CDR2 (germline): DFQATT, SNEGSKA (reference sequence). This CDR3 has 14 residues. The V and J ends lost 1 base and 12 bases, in that order; junction bases with no gene match: 14. In DNA, the CDR3 is TGCAGTGCTAGAGTGGGAGACAGGGTAGGATTGTCTTTCTTT. The encoded protein is CSARVGDRVGLSFF.

This clonotype has a handful of counts. The chain employs TRBV29-1 and TRBJ1-2, with 10 bases matching TRBD1. This CDR3 comprises 13 residues. CDR1 is SQVTM and CDR2 is ANQGSEA in the germline V gene. The ends lost 6 bases at V and 3 bases at J; junction bases unmatched: 4. CDR3 residues: CSVGTGEDYGYTF. The CDR3 bases are TGCAGCGTGGGGACAGGGGAGGACTATGGCTACACCTTC.

This clonotype was detected only a few times. The chain combines TRBV2 with TRBJ2-7, with 9 bases matching TRBD2. The V and J ends lost 3 bases and 2 bases, in that order; junction bases with no gene match: 2. In germline, CDR1 is SNHLY, CDR2 FYNNEI. The CDR3 has 14 amino acids. The CDR3 here is CASSESSGAYEQYF. In DNA, the CDR3 is TGTGCCAGCAGTGAGTCTAGCGGGGCCTACGAGCAGTACTTC.

This clonotype showed up many times. The chain has TRBV10-3 and TRBJ2-1; D tentatively reads TRBD1 or TRBD2 (6 bases each). The CDR3 contains 15 residues. CDR1 and CDR2 from the germline V gene are ENHRY and SYGVKD. Trimming took 2 bases from V and 5 from J, leaving 13 bases between them. As DNA, the CDR3 is TGTGCCATCAGTGAGCGGGGGCAGACCCACAATGAGCAGTTCTTC. Amino acid sequence: CAISERGQTHNEQFF.